The rows below give T cell receptor beta chains drawn from one sample of a study of T cell responses to AZD1222 COVID-19 vaccine. The repertoire was sequenced with immunoSEQ multiplex PCR; TCRdb's copy has only in-frame clones and lacks some. Of about 86,000 clones in the sample, almost 90% were seen once. The sample in question was peripheral blood, obtained 28 days after the second AZD1222 dose. These receptor sequences come from an adult who received the AZD1222 COVID-19 vaccine. Both conserved end residues are trimmed from each CDR3.

j_call v_call cdr3_aa
TRBJ1-6 TRBV7-2 ASSSGTGLYNSPLH
TRBJ1-2 TRBV27 ASSPMGGYGYT
TRBJ2-1 TRBV18 ASSPFGNEQF
TRBJ2-7 TRBV5-6 ASSPDYRVEEQY
TRBJ2-7 TRBV19 ASSLDIVGYEQY
TRBJ2-1 TRBV15 ATSRGARLAGVPPEQF
TRBJ1-1 TRBV11-1 ASSQGYRGLEAF
TRBJ2-3 TRBV7-3 ASRLAGVETDTQY
TRBJ2-7 TRBV5-1 ASSLGDRVGKQY
TRBJ2-1 TRBV18 ASSTLKGNEQF